Shown below are 18 T cell receptor beta chains from a single sample sequenced in a study of shared T cell receptors in the human thymus. Only in-frame clones appear in the TCRdb table, and some are missing; sequencing was by immunoSEQ multiplex PCR. The profile covers hundreds of thousands of clones, with roughly 90% appearing a single time and about 0.01% taken by the ten largest. The same data also contributed to another study, on human thymus T cells.

Sample: thymocytes. These receptors came from a boy in the first two years of life with a congenital heart defect.

The chain employs TRBV28 and TRBJ2-7; 7 positions match TRBD2. The ends lost 6 bases at V and 4 bases at J; junction bases unmatched: 9. The CDR3 is 14 amino acids. Germline lookup yields CDR1 MDHEN and CDR2 SYDVKM. CDR3 nucleotide sequence: TGTGCCAGCAGCCACTGGGGGAGGGGATACGAGCAGTACTTC. It translates to CASSHWGRGYEQYF.

The chain recombines TRBV27 with TRBJ2-5; D gene unclear. The J call is uncertain, as TRBJ2-7 better fits the DNA end. This CDR3 has 12 amino acids. Germline-derived CDR1 and CDR2 are MNHEY and SMNVEV (reference sequence). CDR3 residues: CASSSHSYEQYF. The CDR3 bases are TGTGCCAGCAGTTCTCATAGCTACGAGCAGTACTTC.

This clone was detected only a few times. This sequence joins TRBV19 and TRBJ2-2, with D maybe TRBD1 (6 bases). Germline-derived CDR1 and CDR2 are LNHDA and SQIVND (reference sequence). The CDR3 spans 16 residues. Between the trimmed V and J ends, which lost 3 bases and 4 bases, there was a span of 15 bases. CDR3 nucleotide sequence: TGTGCCAGTAGTATTGGAAGACAGGACACCACCGGGGAGCTGTTTTTT. Residues: CASSIGRQDTTGELFF.

CDR3 protein: CAISPGGNEQYF. Here the CDR3 DNA reads TGTGCCATCAGCCCTGGCGGGAACGAGCAGTACTTC. The rearrangement links TRBV10-3 to TRBJ2-7, with a possible D match to TRBD2 (6 bases). V lost 6 bases, J lost 5 bases, and 11 bases lay in between. There are 12 residues in the CDR3. Germline CDR1 is ENHRY and CDR2 is SYGVKD.

The chain combines TRBV28 with TRBJ2-1; tentatively, D is TRBD2 (6 bases). The CDR3 extends over 16 amino acids. Trimming left V 4 bases short and J 0 bases short, with 13 bases between. Germline V gene lookup returns CDR1 MDHEN and CDR2 SYDVKM. CDR3 in amino acids: CASSSSGYPSYNEQFF. The CDR3 DNA reads TGTGCCAGCAGTTCCAGCGGGTACCCCTCCTACAATGAGCAGTTCTTC.

The genes are TRBV10-3 and TRBJ1-5, with TRBD1 matching over 9 bases. The CDR3 contains 15 residues. Germline CDR1 and CDR2: ENHRY and SYGVKD. V trimming: 5 bases; J trimming: 5 bases; junction bases outside the gene matches: 7. CDR3 DNA sequence: TGTGCCATCAGTCGCCGGGACAGGGAATATCAGCCCCAGCATTTT. This sequence encodes CAISRRDREYQPQHF.

This clone was seen more than once but under ten times. This chain connects TRBV19 to TRBJ1-5; the match to TRBD1 covers 8 bases. The CDR3 is 16 residues long. Germline loops: CDR1 LNHDA, CDR2 SQIVND (reference sequence). The V gene end was trimmed by 3 bases and the J gene end by 1 base; junction bases not matched to a gene: 5. CDR3 nucleotides: TGTGCCAGTAGTATTCGGACAGGGCCAAGCAATCAGCCCCAGCATTTT. The encoded protein is CASSIRTGPSNQPQHF.

This chain uses TRBV4-3 with TRBJ1-1; D unclear. Germline CDR1 is LGHNA and CDR2 is YSLEER. V lost 3 bases and J 7 bases, leaving 15 bases between the germline ends. The CDR3 runs to 14 residues. This chain's CDR3 is CASSHSDKVDEAFF. In DNA form, the CDR3 reads TGCGCCAGCAGCCACTCTGACAAGGTCGATGAAGCTTTCTTT.

V is TRBV21-1 and J is TRBJ2-6; the D call of TRBD1 is as the table states it, not checked on the DNA. TRBV21-1 is a documented pseudogene. The CDR3 extends over 13 amino acids. CDR3 in amino acids: CASSTSGANVLTF. The CDR3 DNA is TGTGCCAGCAGTACATCTGGGGCCAACGTCCTGACTTTC.

The gene calls are TRBV6-5 and TRBJ1-1, with D possibly matching TRBD1 (6 bases). Germline CDR1 is MNHEY and CDR2 is SVGAGI. Trimming took 4 bases from V and 2 from J, leaving 11 bases between them. This CDR3 is 14 amino acids long. The DNA of the CDR3 is TGTGCCAGCAGTTCCGGACAGCCAAACACTGAAGCTTTCTTT. Its translation is CASSSGQPNTEAFF.

The chain uses TRBV12-5 and TRBJ2-7; 7 positions agree with TRBD2. Germline V gene sequence: CDR1 LGHNT, CDR2 FRNRAP. Germline trimming cut 0 bases from V and 2 bases from J; bases unmatched to any gene: 7. The CDR3 spans 16 residues. The CDR3 DNA reads TGTGCTAGTGGTTTGGTAGTAGGCGGGACTACCTACGAGCAGTACTTC. This translates into CASGLVVGGTTYEQYF.

The chain has TRBV4-3 and TRBJ2-3; TRBD2 is a possible D gene (5 bases). Germline CDR1 is LGHNA and CDR2 is YSLEER. The CDR3 extends over 16 amino acids. Trimming removed 0 bases from V and 5 bases from J, with 15 bases in between. CDR3 sequence (DNA): TGCGCCAGCAGCCAAGAAGGACCTGGGAGCGGAGATACGCAGTATTTT. The encoded protein is CASSQEGPGSGDTQYF.

The J gene is TRBJ2-1, the V gene TRBV6-5; 8 nucleotides line up with TRBD2. The germline V gene has CDR1 MNHEY and CDR2 SVGAGI. Unmatched junction bases numbered 13, after V lost 7 bases and J lost 8 bases. CDR3 length: 15 amino acids. CDR3 nucleotide sequence: TGTGCCAGCACGGTCCCGGGACTAGAACCCCATGAGCAGTTCTTC. This sequence encodes CASTVPGLEPHEQFF.

The rearrangement uses TRBV10-1 and TRBJ2-7; 10 bases align to TRBD1. The CDR3 totals 14 residues. V trimming: 5 bases; J trimming: 2 bases; junction bases outside the gene matches: 3. The germline V gene encodes CDR1 WNHNN and CDR2 SYGVQD (reference sequence). The CDR3 DNA sequence: TGCGCCAGCAGTAGCGGACAGGGGGCCTACGAGCAGTACTTC. Translation gives CASSSGQGAYEQYF.

This clone occurred once. V usage is TRBV5-8 and J usage is TRBJ2-1, with TRBD1 as a possible D gene (5 bases). CDR3 length: 14 amino acids. V shed 4 bases and J shed 9 bases, with 17 bases lying between them. Germline V CDR1 and CDR2: SGHTS, YDEGEE. DNA of the CDR3: TGTGCCAGCAGCCCCGGGTGGGGCCCTGTTGAGCAGTTCTTC. Protein product: CASSPGWGPVEQFF.

The J gene is TRBJ2-7, the V gene TRBV6-1; a possible D gene is TRBD1 (5 bases). The CDR3 extends over 15 amino acids. Trimming stripped 2 bases from V and 4 bases from J, with 15 bases between. Germline-derived CDR1 and CDR2 are MNHNS and SASEGT. CDR3 residues: CASSELGQGKYEQYF. The CDR3 bases are TGTGCCAGCAGTGAACTTGGGCAGGGCAAGTACGAGCAGTACTTC.

The chain uses TRBV30 and TRBJ1-2; the match to TRBD1 covers 9 bases. V gave up 3 bases and J gave up 2 bases; unmatched junction bases: 10. This CDR3 contains 16 residues. Germline CDR1 is GTSNPN and CDR2 is SVGIG (reference sequence). The CDR3 bases are TGTGCCTGGAGAGCCGGCGGACAGGGGCAAAACTATGGCTACACCTTC. Its translation: CAWRAGGQGQNYGYTF.

V usage is TRBV7-2 and J usage is TRBJ2-7; 10 nucleotides line up with TRBD1. CDR3 length: 16 residues. J was trimmed by 3 bases and V by 4 bases; bases with no gene match: 9. CDR1 and CDR2 (germline): SGHTA, FQGNSA. The DNA for the CDR3 is TGTGCCAGCAGCTCGAGAGCCGGGACAGGGGTCTACGAGCAGTACTTC. This codes for CASSSRAGTGVYEQYF.